The clone carrying this T cell receptor (beta chain) has a handful of counts. These data originate in a study of blood T cell repertoires in COVID-19. Study background: From the United States, Italy and Spain came samples of acute and convalescent COVID-19. Sources were T cells, B-cell-depleted T cells, or PBMCs; the material itself was cDNA or gDNA.

The CDR3 spans 16 residues. The germline CDR1 and CDR2 sequences are MNHEY and SVGEGT. J lost 6 bases, V lost 2 bases, and 12 bases had no gene match. In the study's own analysis: Reference gene primer amplification gave nucleated cell count estimates. This table comes from immunoSEQ multiplex PCR, and its TCRdb copy is limited to in-frame clones, with some not included. The V and J calls and the clone size are those of that table, but D and trimming were determined from the DNA. The profile shows fewer than 250,000 clones, around 85% of them singletons. The specimen was peripheral blood. This sequence joins TRBV6-2 or TRBV6-3 and TRBJ1-2; 7 bases map to TRBD1. This TCR was recovered from a man younger than 45 with acute or convalescent COVID-19. CDR3 amino acids: CASSYGPPRGWDGYTF. The CDR3 DNA sequence: TGTGCCAGCAGTTACGGCCCCCCCAGGGGGTGGGATGGCTACACCTTC.